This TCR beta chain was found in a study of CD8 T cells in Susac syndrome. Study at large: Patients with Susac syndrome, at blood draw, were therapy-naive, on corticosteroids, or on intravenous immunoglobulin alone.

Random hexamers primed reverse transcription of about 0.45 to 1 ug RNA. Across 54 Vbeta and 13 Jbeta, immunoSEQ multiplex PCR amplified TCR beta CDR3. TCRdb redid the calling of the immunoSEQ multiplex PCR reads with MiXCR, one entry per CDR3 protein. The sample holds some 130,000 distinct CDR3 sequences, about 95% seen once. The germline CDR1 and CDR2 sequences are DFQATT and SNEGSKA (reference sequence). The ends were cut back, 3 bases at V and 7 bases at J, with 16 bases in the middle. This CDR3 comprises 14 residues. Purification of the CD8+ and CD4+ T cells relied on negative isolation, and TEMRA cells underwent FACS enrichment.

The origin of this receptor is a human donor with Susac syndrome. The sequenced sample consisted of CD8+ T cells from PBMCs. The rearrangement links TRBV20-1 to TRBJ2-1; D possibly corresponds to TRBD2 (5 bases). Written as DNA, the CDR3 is TGCAGTGCTAGTAGCGCGGGTGTTTGGAATGAGCAGTTCTTC. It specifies CSASSAGVWNEQFF.